The sequence of this T cell receptor beta chain was determined in a study of shared clonotypes between healthy human individuals (TCRdb year 2020). For context, the study as a whole: The cohort comprised two women and a few men aged 18 to 49 years. Per donor, three plates each were used for CD4 naive and CD4 memory, two for CD8 naive, and one for CD8 memory. Blood TCR repertoires of a handful of healthy adults were deeply sequenced to estimate repertoire size and the extent of clonotype sharing between individuals. To increase sequencing depth and limit assay-specific biases, TCR repertoire library preparation and sequencing were carried out by different laboratories using diverse techniques. Per donor, leukapheresis produced somewhere between about 0.9 and 9.5 billion PBMCs. Here is what the overall study found, with its caveats: The genetic and exposure-history diversity represented was limited by the small number of donors. Clonotypes shared by all four sorted-subset donors showed higher generation probabilities than non-shared clonotypes. Across a handful of donors, roughly 5% of naive CD4, around 3.5% of naive CD8, 2% to 2.5% of memory CD4, and 0.4% of memory CD8 clonotypes were shared. Rarefaction of sorted-subset datasets indicated incomplete sequencing despite the large sequencing depth. Pairwise subsampling led to the expectation that sequencing depth would affect the degree of clonotype sharing among donors. Only blood was sampled, and tissue TCR repertoires likely differ from those in blood. Estimated clonotype richness was generally larger for naive than for memory subsets.

Using the deep immunoSEQ assay, TCR CDR3 regions were amplified from genomic DNA by multiplex PCR. Extracted genomic DNA from each cell subset was spread evenly across all wells of several immunoSEQ 96-well plates, with each plate serving as a replicate. Each replicate PCR for sorted subsets received 200 ng genomic DNA, equal to roughly 30,000 T cell genomes. Purified libraries were quantified with a Qubit 3.0 fluorometer, sized on a Bioanalyzer 2100, and re-quantified with the KAPA Library Quantification kit. Every immunoSEQ 96-well plate was sequenced on a dedicated single-read 150-cycle Illumina NextSeq 550 flow cell. As for the authors' bioinformatics: The immunoSEQ output contained only junctional sequences without quality scores, so filtering could not match that applied to full-length reads. To assign V/J genes and CDR3, sequences were annotated against IMGT germline references using PyIR, a Python wrapper for IgBLAST v1.9. Reads were removed for weak V/J assignments (E-value above 1e-6), missing CDR3, stop codons, out-of-frame junctions, or ambiguous translated residues. A V3J clonotype was defined by an identical inferred V gene, J gene, and CDR3 amino acid sequence. To compute the percentage overlap between repertoires, the number of shared unique clonotypes was divided by the size of the smaller repertoire. Three approaches were used to assess repertoire richness: RTK rarefaction, the Chao1 estimator, and Recon v2.1 estimates of unobserved clonotypes. OLGA was used to compute generation probabilities for all TCRbeta clonotypes that the gDNA method yielded from a few donors. TCRdb mirrors the immuneACCESS table, restricted to in-frame sequences. Some clones are absent from its copies; in checked studies, under half trace to an unresolved V gene, and the reason for the others is unknown. That table supplies the V and J calls and clone size; D and trimming were determined from the DNA. The sample profile shows 950,000 to 1,200,000 clones; roughly 77% of them were found once. The ten biggest clones cover 0.89% of the sample.

The germline V gene sets CDR1 to KGHSH and CDR2 to LQKENI. The CDR3 has 14 amino acids, counting the end cysteine and phenylalanine. The entry retains the CDR3 DNA only, 42 bases that are in frame from base 1. Germline trimming amounts to 3 bases on V and 4 bases on J, with 2 as the count of junction bases outside the gene matches. In the case of this clone: What this receptor recognizes is not known. It has no much larger one-base neighbor in the sample; base qualities were not kept. Other nucleotide sequences in the sample specify the same CDR3.

The donors were healthy, HIV-negative adults who had no recently reported acute infections or vaccinations. Every donor was a Caucasian adult residing in Nashville, Tennessee, USA. CD4+ T cells were enriched through magnetic negative selection, after which naive cells were positively selected on CD45RA and the remaining negative fraction served as the memory subset. After blood collection by leukapheresis, PBMCs were isolated using Ficoll-Histopaque density gradient centrifugation and then cryopreserved in the vapor phase of liquid nitrogen. Purity and quantity of every magnetically sorted T cell population were checked by analytical flow cytometry. Genomic DNA was isolated from each sorted fraction and quantified by UV absorbance on a Nanodrop 2000c.

This clonotype was obtained from a young man in good health. Some clones in this sample may be carry-over from other donors' samples. Material for sequencing was memory CD4+ T cells from PBMCs. This specimen's cell subset or site label, per the study, means: CD45RA-negative fraction. The sequence links TRBV18 to TRBJ2-7, with TRBD2 matching 11 junction bases. The DNA sequence is as follows: TGTGCCAGCTCACCGGGACTAGCGGATTACGAGCAGTACTTC. It translates to CASSPGLADYEQYF.